Shown below are 14 T cell receptor beta chains from a single sample sequenced in a study of T cell responses to AZD1222 COVID-19 vaccine. Assay: immunoSEQ multiplex PCR; the TCRdb copy retains only in-frame clones and omits some. The sample has some 99,000 clones, roughly nine tenths seen once. Sample: peripheral blood, taken on day 0 of AZD1222 vaccination. The receptors here all came from an adult in good health.

The CDR3 nucleotides read TGTGCCAGCTCACCACAGGTCGTGACCCCTAGGGATACGCAGTATTTT. This gives the protein CASSPQVVTPRDTQYF. The genes are TRBV18 and TRBJ2-3, with unresolved D. The CDR3 spans 16 residues. CDR1 KGHSH and CDR2 LQKENI come from the germline V gene. V was shortened by 1 base and J by 6 bases, with 17 bases between the two germline ends.

J is TRBJ2-1 and V is TRBV12-5; D remains unclear. V was shortened by 7 bases and J by 2 bases, with 3 bases between the two germline ends. This CDR3 spans 11 amino acids. Germline V CDR1 and CDR2: LGHNT, FRNRAP. The CDR3 bases are TGTGCTAGTGCCACCTACAATGAGCAGTTCTTC. Its protein product is CASATYNEQFF.

The rearrangement joins TRBV29-1 to TRBJ2-7; the D gene is possibly TRBD2 (6 bases). V gave up 7 bases and J gave up 6 bases, with 16 bases separating them. The CDR3 has 12 amino acids. The germline gives CDR1 SQVTM, CDR2 ANQGSEA. This CDR3 is CSAGTQGVEQYF. CDR3 nucleotides: TGCAGCGCCGGGACTCAGGGCGTCGAGCAGTACTTC.

The chain couples TRBV24-1 to TRBJ1-5; D ambiguous. The V end was cut by 9 bases, the J end by 3 bases, with 11 bases between. This CDR3 comprises 13 residues. CDR1 is KGHDR and CDR2 is SFDVKD in the germline V gene. CDR3 amino acids: CATSDGFNQPQHF. The DNA of the CDR3 is TGTGCCACCTCCGACGGCTTCAATCAGCCCCAGCATTTT.

The chain has TRBV6-5 and TRBJ1-1, with 8 positions matching TRBD1. Germline V gene lookup returns CDR1 MNHEY and CDR2 SVGAGI. Unmatched junction bases numbered 10, after V lost 6 bases and J lost 4 bases. The length of the CDR3 is 15 residues. The CDR3 region is CASSLTDRAFTEAFF. The DNA of the CDR3 is TGTGCCAGCAGCCTTACGGACAGGGCGTTCACTGAAGCTTTCTTT.

V usage is TRBV11-3 and J usage is TRBJ2-3; TRBD2 is a possible D gene (6 bases). Per the germline V gene, CDR1 is SGHNT and CDR2 is YENEEA. Between the trimmed V and J ends, which lost 0 bases and 3 bases, there was a span of 7 bases. There are 14 residues in the CDR3. The CDR3: CASSLEAGTDTQYF. For the CDR3, the DNA is TGTGCCAGCAGCTTAGAGGCGGGGACAGATACGCAGTATTTT.

The CDR3 bases are TGTGCCAGCAGCCAAGGAGGTGGTTGGAATGGCTACACCTTC. Protein: CASSQGGGWNGYTF. This rearrangement joins TRBV4-2 to TRBJ1-2; no clear D gene. The V gene lost 1 base and the J gene lost 6 bases, with 12 bases spanning the gap. CDR1 LGHNA and CDR2 YNFKEQ come from the germline V gene. The CDR3 length is 14 residues.

The rearrangement uses TRBV6-5 and TRBJ2-1; unclear D gene. The CDR3 has 15 residues. Trimming cost V 2 bases and J 0 bases, with 8 bases left between them. Germline values: CDR1 MNHEY, CDR2 SVGAGI. CDR3 sequence: CASSYDTNSYNEQFF. The CDR3, as DNA: TGTGCCAGCAGTTACGACACCAACTCCTACAATGAGCAGTTCTTC.

The rearrangement joins TRBV10-3 to TRBJ1-1, with 7 bases that match TRBD1. The CDR3 contains 13 residues. CDR1 is ENHRY and CDR2 is SYGVKD in the germline V gene. Unmatched junction bases numbered 6, after V lost 4 bases and J lost 7 bases. In DNA, the CDR3 is TGTGCCATCAGTGGACAGGGTGGGGTTGAAGCTTTCTTT. It is translated as CAISGQGGVEAFF.

The V call is TRBV11-2, the J call TRBJ2-3; no clear D. CDR3 length: 11 residues. Trimming shortened V by 5 bases and J by 1 base, and 1 base separated the two germline ends. Germline lookup yields CDR1 SGHAT and CDR2 FQNNGV. The CDR3 coding sequence is TGTGCCAGCAGCCGCACAGATACGCAGTATTTT. It yields the protein CASSRTDTQYF.

This chain links TRBV12-3 or TRBV12-4 with TRBJ1-5; D remains ambiguous. This CDR3 is 12 amino acids long. Trimming pared 3 bases from V and 6 bases from J, leaving 6 bases between. As DNA, the CDR3 is TGTGCCAGCAGTTTGTTCCCTCAGCCCCAGCATTTT. As protein: CASSLFPQPQHF.

V and J are TRBV6-5 and TRBJ1-1; 9 bases match TRBD1. This CDR3 comprises 13 residues. The junction had 11 bases not matched to a gene; V was cut back by 8 bases and J by 10 bases. Germline V CDR1 and CDR2: MNHEY, SVGAGI. The DNA for the CDR3 is TGTGCCAGCTCAATTTACAGGGGGCAGGGAGCTTTCTTT. This encodes CASSIYRGQGAFF.

CDR3 protein: CASSPFLAGGQDTQYF. The DNA for the CDR3 is TGTGCCAGCTCACCTTTTCTAGCGGGGGGCCAAGATACGCAGTATTTT. The V and J genes are TRBV18 and TRBJ2-3; 11 positions match TRBD2. The CDR3 runs 16 residues. With V trimmed by 3 bases and J by 5 bases, 7 bases remained unmatched. Germline V CDR1 and CDR2: KGHSH, LQKENI.

This chain uses TRBV9 with TRBJ1-2; tentatively, D is TRBD1 (5 bases). V was shortened by 3 bases and J by 3 bases, with 15 bases between the two germline ends. Germline CDR1 reads SGDLS; CDR2 reads YYNGEE. The CDR3 is 15 amino acids. CDR3: CASSEASGTDYGYTF. Written as DNA, the CDR3 is TGTGCCAGCAGCGAAGCCTCCGGGACTGACTATGGCTACACCTTC.